A single TCR beta chain is shown here with its context. How the authors handled the data: The authors estimated nucleated cell counts from reference gene primer amplification. Some clones are missing from TCRdb's copy, which holds only in-frame ones; the method was immunoSEQ multiplex PCR. V and J calls and clone size are those listed in that table; D and trimming were worked out from the DNA. Here the sample spans nearly 350,000 clones, about 90% being singletons. Germline V CDR1 and CDR2: LNHDA, SQIVND (reference sequence). The V gene end was trimmed by 8 bases and the J gene end by 5 bases; junction bases not matched to a gene: 8. CDR3 size: 14 residues. These data are taken from a study of blood T cell repertoires in COVID-19. For the study at large: The origin of the acute and convalescent COVID-19 samples was the United States, Italy and Spain. PBMCs, B-cell-depleted T cells, or T cells provided the cDNA or gDNA that made up the material.

This clonotype originated in a woman between 18 and 29 years old who had recovered from COVID-19. This sequence joins TRBV19 and TRBJ1-2, with 10 bases that match TRBD1. The sequencing sample was made of peripheral blood. The chain's CDR3 is CASGDRGLIYGYTF. The CDR3 DNA follows: TGTGCCAGTGGGGACAGGGGACTCATTTATGGCTACACCTTC.